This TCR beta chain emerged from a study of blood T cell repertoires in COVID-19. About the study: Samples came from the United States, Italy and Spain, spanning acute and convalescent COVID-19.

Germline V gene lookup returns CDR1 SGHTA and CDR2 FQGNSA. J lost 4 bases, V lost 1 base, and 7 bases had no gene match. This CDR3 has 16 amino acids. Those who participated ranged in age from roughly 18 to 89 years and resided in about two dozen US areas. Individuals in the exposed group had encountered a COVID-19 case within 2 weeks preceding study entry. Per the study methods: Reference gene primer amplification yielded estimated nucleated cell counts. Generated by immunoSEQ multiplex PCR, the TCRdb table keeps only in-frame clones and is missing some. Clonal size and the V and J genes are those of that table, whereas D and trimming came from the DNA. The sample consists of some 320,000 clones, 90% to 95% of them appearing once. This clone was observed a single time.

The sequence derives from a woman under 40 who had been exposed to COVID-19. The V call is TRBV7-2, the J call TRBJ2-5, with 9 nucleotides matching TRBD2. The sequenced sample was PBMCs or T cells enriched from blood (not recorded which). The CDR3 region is CASSLGGGGAGETQYF. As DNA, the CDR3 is TGTGCCAGCAGCTTAGGAGGCGGGGGGGCTGGAGAGACCCAGTACTTC.